Listed below are T cell receptor beta chains from one sample, sequenced in a study of shared clonotypes between healthy human individuals. Method: immunoSEQ multiplex PCR; TCRdb's copy keeps in-frame clones and lacks some. This table has about 2.2 million clones, around 93% appearing once. Sequences were obtained from naive CD8+ T cells from PBMCs. These receptors were collected from a man aged 18 to 30 in good health. Some clones in this sample may be carry-over from other donors' samples. Both conserved end residues are part of each CDR3. D genes are given only for firm matches. Not all rows give a size; the values are once, few, many and, for expanded clones, a class.

d_gene: NA; abundance: NA; j_gene: TRBJ1-1; v_gene: TRBV28; CDR3nt: TGTGCCAGCAGTTCCCCGAGCGGGACTACTGAAGCTTTCTTT; CDR3aa: CASSSPSGTTEAFF
d_gene: TRBD1; abundance: NA; j_gene: TRBJ1-2; v_gene: TRBV4-1; CDR3nt: TGCGCCAGCAGCCGACCGGGACAGGGGGTGGGTGGCTACACCTTC; CDR3aa: CASSRPGQGVGGYTF
d_gene: NA; abundance: NA; j_gene: TRBJ2-1; v_gene: TRBV5-8; CDR3nt: TGTGCCAGCAGTTTGGAGGGGACCCCGAGCCACAATGAGCAGTTCTTC; CDR3aa: CASSLEGTPSHNEQFF
d_gene: NA; abundance: NA; j_gene: TRBJ2-7; v_gene: TRBV28; CDR3nt: TGTGCCAGCAGTTTTGGGTCAGGCCAAAGGGGCGACGAGCAGTACTTC; CDR3aa: CASSFGSGQRGDEQYF
d_gene: NA; abundance: NA; j_gene: TRBJ1-5; v_gene: TRBV19; CDR3nt: TGTGCCAGTAGTACCACAGGGTATAGCAATCAGCCCCAGCATTTT; CDR3aa: CASSTTGYSNQPQHF
d_gene: NA; abundance: NA; j_gene: TRBJ2-7; v_gene: TRBV27; CDR3nt: TGTGCCAGCAGTTCCTACACCCTGGACGGAAACTACGAGCAGTACTTC; CDR3aa: CASSSYTLDGNYEQYF
d_gene: NA; abundance: once; j_gene: TRBJ2-3; v_gene: TRBV6-4; CDR3nt: TGTGCCAGCAGTCCCGGGACAAACACAGATACGCAGTATTTT; CDR3aa: CASSPGTNTDTQYF
d_gene: NA; abundance: NA; j_gene: TRBJ1-5; v_gene: TRBV5-5; CDR3nt: TGTGCCAGCAGCCCAATCGGCTATAGCAATCAGCCCCAGCATTTT; CDR3aa: CASSPIGYSNQPQHF
d_gene: NA; abundance: NA; j_gene: TRBJ1-5; v_gene: TRBV5-6; CDR3nt: TGTGCCAGCAGCTCCCTGGTGTGGCCCAATCAGCCCCAGCATTTT; CDR3aa: CASSSLVWPNQPQHF
d_gene: NA; abundance: NA; j_gene: TRBJ2-1; v_gene: TRBV11-2; CDR3nt: TGTGCCAGCAGCGAAGGCAGCCTATACAATGAGCAGTTCTTC; CDR3aa: CASSEGSLYNEQFF
d_gene: NA; abundance: NA; j_gene: TRBJ2-7; v_gene: TRBV28; CDR3nt: TGTGCCAGCAGTTTGCCTCTGCGGATGAGCTCCTACGAGCAGTACTTC; CDR3aa: CASSLPLRMSSYEQYF
d_gene: NA; abundance: once; j_gene: TRBJ2-5; v_gene: TRBV9; CDR3nt: TGTGCCAGCAGCGAGCTCAGGGGGGACGGAGAGACCCAGTACTTC; CDR3aa: CASSELRGDGETQYF
d_gene: TRBD1; abundance: NA; j_gene: TRBJ1-2; v_gene: TRBV27; CDR3nt: TGTGCCAGCAGTCCGCGACAGGGATTCTCCTATGGCTACACCTTC; CDR3aa: CASSPRQGFSYGYTF
d_gene: NA; abundance: NA; j_gene: TRBJ1-2; v_gene: TRBV28; CDR3nt: TGTGCCAGCAGGGGGCTAAACTATGGCTACACCTTC; CDR3aa: CASRGLNYGYTF
d_gene: TRBD2; abundance: NA; j_gene: TRBJ2-1; v_gene: TRBV9; CDR3nt: TGTGCCAGCAGCGGCGGGACTAGCGGACACAATGAGCAGTTCTTC; CDR3aa: CASSGGTSGHNEQFF
d_gene: TRBD1; abundance: NA; j_gene: TRBJ2-5; v_gene: TRBV27; CDR3nt: TGTGCCGGCAGTTTAGACAGGGGCCGGTGGGAGACCCAGTACTTC; CDR3aa: CAGSLDRGRWETQYF
d_gene: NA; abundance: NA; j_gene: TRBJ1-1; v_gene: TRBV11-3; CDR3nt: TGTGCCAGCAGGCCCCGGGGGCATCCAACTGAAGCTTTCTTT; CDR3aa: CASRPRGHPTEAFF
d_gene: NA; abundance: NA; j_gene: TRBJ1-4; v_gene: TRBV28; CDR3nt: TGTGCCAGCAGACCGGGCCCAACTAATGAAAAACTGTTTTTT; CDR3aa: CASRPGPTNEKLFF
d_gene: TRBD1; abundance: NA; j_gene: TRBJ1-2; v_gene: TRBV29-1; CDR3nt: TGCAGCGTTGGATGGACAGGGGGCGCCTATGGCTACACCTTC; CDR3aa: CSVGWTGGAYGYTF
d_gene: NA; abundance: NA; j_gene: TRBJ1-2; v_gene: TRBV19; CDR3nt: TGTGCCAGTAGTATCCCGCTCCGGACATCTCGGCAGGATGGCTACACCTTC; CDR3aa: CASSIPLRTSRQDGYTF
d_gene: NA; abundance: NA; j_gene: TRBJ2-3; v_gene: TRBV6-1; CDR3nt: TGTGCCAGCAGTGAAGCGGGGGCAGATACGCAGTATTTT; CDR3aa: CASSEAGADTQYF
d_gene: NA; abundance: NA; j_gene: TRBJ2-7; v_gene: TRBV27; CDR3nt: TGTGCCAGCAGCATTACGGTAGACTACGAGCAGTACTTC; CDR3aa: CASSITVDYEQYF
d_gene: NA; abundance: NA; j_gene: TRBJ2-7; v_gene: TRBV28; CDR3nt: TGTGCCAGCAGTACCGGGACTCCCGGGGGGCAGTACTTC; CDR3aa: CASSTGTPGGQYF
d_gene: NA; abundance: NA; j_gene: TRBJ2-7; v_gene: TRBV27; CDR3nt: TGTGCCAGCAGTTTATTAACGGGAGCCTACGAGCAGTACTTC; CDR3aa: CASSLLTGAYEQYF
d_gene: NA; abundance: once; j_gene: TRBJ1-2; v_gene: TRBV2; CDR3nt: TGTGCCTTGTTTGCAGGGTTAGGCTACACCTTC; CDR3aa: CALFAGLGYTF
d_gene: NA; abundance: NA; j_gene: TRBJ1-5; v_gene: TRBV27; CDR3nt: TGTGCCAGCAGCCCGGAAGGACACGAGAATCAGCCCCAGCATTTT; CDR3aa: CASSPEGHENQPQHF
d_gene: TRBD1; abundance: NA; j_gene: TRBJ2-7; v_gene: TRBV27; CDR3nt: TGTGCCAGCAGTTCACCCGGGACAGGGCTTTACGAGCAGTACTTC; CDR3aa: CASSSPGTGLYEQYF
d_gene: NA; abundance: NA; j_gene: TRBJ1-1; v_gene: TRBV5-1; CDR3nt: TGCGCCAGCAGCTTGGAGGAGGGAACTAACACTGAAGCTTTCTTT; CDR3aa: CASSLEEGTNTEAFF
d_gene: NA; abundance: NA; j_gene: TRBJ2-7; v_gene: TRBV7-6; CDR3nt: TGTGCCAGCAGCCCAAAGGGACCGTTCTACGAGCAGTACTTC; CDR3aa: CASSPKGPFYEQYF
d_gene: NA; abundance: NA; j_gene: TRBJ2-7; v_gene: TRBV10-2; CDR3nt: TGCGCCAGCAGTTGGGGCCTCTACGAGCAGTACTTC; CDR3aa: CASSWGLYEQYF
d_gene: TRBD2; abundance: NA; j_gene: TRBJ2-7; v_gene: TRBV7-9; CDR3nt: TGTGCCAGCAGCTTAGGGGGCGGGAGTACCTACGAGCAGTACTTC; CDR3aa: CASSLGGGSTYEQYF
d_gene: NA; abundance: NA; j_gene: TRBJ2-1; v_gene: TRBV19; CDR3nt: TGTGCCAGTAGTATGGGTTCGTACAATGAGCAGTTCTTC; CDR3aa: CASSMGSYNEQFF
d_gene: TRBD2; abundance: NA; j_gene: TRBJ2-1; v_gene: TRBV7-3; CDR3nt: TGTGCCAGCAGCTTAGTTAGCGGGAGCCAAGATGAGCAGTTCTTC; CDR3aa: CASSLVSGSQDEQFF
d_gene: NA; abundance: NA; j_gene: TRBJ2-2; v_gene: TRBV9; CDR3nt: TGTGCCAGCAGCTCTCACCCGGGACTCCCCCGGGCCGGGGAGCTGTTTTTT; CDR3aa: CASSSHPGLPRAGELFF
d_gene: TRBD1; abundance: NA; j_gene: TRBJ2-7; v_gene: TRBV4-2; CDR3nt: TGTGCCAGCAGCCAAGGAGGACAGGCTCTCTACGAGCAGTACTTC; CDR3aa: CASSQGGQALYEQYF
d_gene: TRBD2; abundance: NA; j_gene: TRBJ2-1; v_gene: TRBV5-4; CDR3nt: TGTGCCAGCAGCGCCGGACTAGCGGAGAATTCCTACAATGAGCAGTTCTTC; CDR3aa: CASSAGLAENSYNEQFF
d_gene: NA; abundance: NA; j_gene: TRBJ2-5; v_gene: TRBV9; CDR3nt: TGTGCCACCGCGCCCGGACCGTACCAAGAGACCCAGTACTTC; CDR3aa: CATAPGPYQETQYF
d_gene: NA; abundance: NA; j_gene: TRBJ1-1; v_gene: TRBV5-4; CDR3nt: TGTGCCAGCAGCTTGGCTCCGAACACGAACACTGAAGCTTTCTTT; CDR3aa: CASSLAPNTNTEAFF
d_gene: TRBD1; abundance: NA; j_gene: TRBJ2-7; v_gene: TRBV27; CDR3nt: TGTGCCAGCAGTCCTCGAGGGACAGGGGGCTACGAGCAGTACTTC; CDR3aa: CASSPRGTGGYEQYF
d_gene: TRBD1; abundance: NA; j_gene: TRBJ1-1; v_gene: TRBV4-3; CDR3nt: TGCGCCAGCAGCCACAGGGCTCGGCAGGGGGGCATTGAAGCTTTCTTT; CDR3aa: CASSHRARQGGIEAFF
d_gene: TRBD2; abundance: NA; j_gene: TRBJ2-2; v_gene: TRBV27; CDR3nt: TGTGCCAGCAGCCCACTATCGACTAGCGGGATTCTTACCGGGGAGCTGTTTTTT; CDR3aa: CASSPLSTSGILTGELFF
d_gene: NA; abundance: NA; j_gene: TRBJ1-1; v_gene: TRBV6-1; CDR3nt: TGTGCCAGCAGTGAAACCGGGGGTTCGGAAGCTTTCTTT; CDR3aa: CASSETGGSEAFF
d_gene: NA; abundance: NA; j_gene: TRBJ2-7; v_gene: TRBV7-9; CDR3nt: TGTGCCAGCAGCTTAGGACGGGGGAATGCGTACGAGCAGTACTTC; CDR3aa: CASSLGRGNAYEQYF
d_gene: NA; abundance: few; j_gene: TRBJ2-1; v_gene: TRBV11-3; CDR3nt: TGTGCCAGCAGCCCCTATGGACATTCCGAGGGCAATGAGCAGTTCTTC; CDR3aa: CASSPYGHSEGNEQFF
d_gene: TRBD1; abundance: NA; j_gene: TRBJ2-7; v_gene: TRBV29-1; CDR3nt: TGCAGCGCTGGAGACAGGGACGTGGGCGAGCAGTACTTC; CDR3aa: CSAGDRDVGEQYF
d_gene: NA; abundance: NA; j_gene: TRBJ1-3; v_gene: TRBV2; CDR3nt: TGTGCCAGCAGCGGGACGGCGGAGGGGGAAGGAAACACCATATATTTT; CDR3aa: CASSGTAEGEGNTIYF
d_gene: NA; abundance: once; j_gene: TRBJ2-1; v_gene: TRBV7-9; CDR3nt: TGTGCCAGCAGCTTAGTCAGGGTATGGAATGAGCAGTTCTTC; CDR3aa: CASSLVRVWNEQFF